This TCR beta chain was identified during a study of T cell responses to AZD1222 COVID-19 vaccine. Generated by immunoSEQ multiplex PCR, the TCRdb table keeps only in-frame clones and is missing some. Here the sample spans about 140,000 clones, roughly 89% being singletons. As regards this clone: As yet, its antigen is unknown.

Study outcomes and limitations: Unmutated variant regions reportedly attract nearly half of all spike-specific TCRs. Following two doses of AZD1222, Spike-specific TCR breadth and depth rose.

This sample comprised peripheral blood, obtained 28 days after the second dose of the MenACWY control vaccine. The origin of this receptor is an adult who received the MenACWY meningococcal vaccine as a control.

CDR3 loop: CSVVGGRSYNEQFF. The CDR3 coding sequence is TGCAGCGTTGTTGGCGGGAGGTCCTACAATGAGCAGTTCTTC. The chain carries TRBV29-1 and TRBJ2-1; 8 bases align to TRBD2. This CDR3 region has 14 residues. The J segment lost 1 base and the V segment lost 4 bases, leaving 3 bases of the junction unmatched. Germline V lookup: CDR1 SQVTM, CDR2 ANQGSEA.